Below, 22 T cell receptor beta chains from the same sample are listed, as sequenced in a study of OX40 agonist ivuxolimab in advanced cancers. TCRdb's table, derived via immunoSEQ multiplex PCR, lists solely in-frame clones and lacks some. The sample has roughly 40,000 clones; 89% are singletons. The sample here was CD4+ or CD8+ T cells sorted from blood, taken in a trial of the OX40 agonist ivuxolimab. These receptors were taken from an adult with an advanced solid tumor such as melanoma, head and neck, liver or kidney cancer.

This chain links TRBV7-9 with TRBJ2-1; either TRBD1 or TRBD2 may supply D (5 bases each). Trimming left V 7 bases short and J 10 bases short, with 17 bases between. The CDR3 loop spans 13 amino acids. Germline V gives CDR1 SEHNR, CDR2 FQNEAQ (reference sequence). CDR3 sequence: CASTYPGRAEQFF. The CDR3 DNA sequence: TGTGCCAGCACCTACCCGGGGCGGGCGGAGCAGTTCTTC.

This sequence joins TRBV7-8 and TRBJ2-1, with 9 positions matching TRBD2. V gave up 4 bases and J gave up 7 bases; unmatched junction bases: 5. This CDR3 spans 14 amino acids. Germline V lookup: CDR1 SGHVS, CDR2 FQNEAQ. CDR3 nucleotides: TGTGCCAGCAGCTCCGCGGGGGGGCTGAATGAGCAGTTCTTC. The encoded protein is CASSSAGGLNEQFF.

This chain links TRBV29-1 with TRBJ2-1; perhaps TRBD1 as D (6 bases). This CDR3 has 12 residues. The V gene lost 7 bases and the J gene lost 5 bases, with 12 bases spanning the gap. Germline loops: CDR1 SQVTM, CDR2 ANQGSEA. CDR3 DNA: TGCAGCGCACTGGGGGCTGACAATGAGCAGTTCTTC. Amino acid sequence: CSALGADNEQFF.

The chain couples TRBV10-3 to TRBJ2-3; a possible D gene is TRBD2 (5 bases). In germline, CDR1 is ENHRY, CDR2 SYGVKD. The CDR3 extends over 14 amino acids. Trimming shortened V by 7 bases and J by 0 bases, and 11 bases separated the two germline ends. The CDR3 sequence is CAITSGASTDTQYF. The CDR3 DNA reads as TGTGCCATCACGAGCGGTGCTAGCACAGATACGCAGTATTTT.

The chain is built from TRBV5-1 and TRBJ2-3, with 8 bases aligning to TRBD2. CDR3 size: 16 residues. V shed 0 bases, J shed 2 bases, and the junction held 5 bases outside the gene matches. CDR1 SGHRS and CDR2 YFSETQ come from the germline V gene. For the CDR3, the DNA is TGCGCCAGCAGCTTGGGTCTAGCGGGCGTCACAGATACGCAGTATTTT. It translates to CASSLGLAGVTDTQYF. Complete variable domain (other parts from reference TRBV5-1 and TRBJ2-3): KAGVTQTPRYLIKTRGQQVTLSCSPISGHRSVSWYQQTPGQGLQFLFEYFSETQRNKGNFPGRFSGRQFSNSRSEMNVSTLELGDSALYLCASSLGLAGVTDTQYFGPGTRLTVL.

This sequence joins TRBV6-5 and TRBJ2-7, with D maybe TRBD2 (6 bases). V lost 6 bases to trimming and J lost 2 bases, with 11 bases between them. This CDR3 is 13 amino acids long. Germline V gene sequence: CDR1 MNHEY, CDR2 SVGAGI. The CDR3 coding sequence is TGTGCCAGCAGCCCGGGACTTACCTACGAGCAGTACTTC. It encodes CASSPGLTYEQYF.

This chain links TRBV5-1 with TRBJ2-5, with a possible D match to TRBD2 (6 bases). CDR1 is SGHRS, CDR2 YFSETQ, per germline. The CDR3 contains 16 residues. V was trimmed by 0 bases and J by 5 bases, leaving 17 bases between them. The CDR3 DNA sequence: TGCGCCAGCAGCTTGGCTGTGGGAGGTTTAAAGGAGACCCAGTACTTC. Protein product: CASSLAVGGLKETQYF.

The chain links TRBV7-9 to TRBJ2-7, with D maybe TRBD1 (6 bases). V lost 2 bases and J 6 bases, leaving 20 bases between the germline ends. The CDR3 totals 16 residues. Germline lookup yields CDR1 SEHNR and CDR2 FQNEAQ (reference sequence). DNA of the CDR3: TGTGCCAGCAGCTTATTTAGGACAGACCGCGCAGCCGAGCAGTACTTC. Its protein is CASSLFRTDRAAEQYF.

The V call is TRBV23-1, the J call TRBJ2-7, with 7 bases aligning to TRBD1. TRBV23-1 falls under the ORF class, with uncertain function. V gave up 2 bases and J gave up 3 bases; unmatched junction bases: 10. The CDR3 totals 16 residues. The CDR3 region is CASSQPAHRGLYEQYF. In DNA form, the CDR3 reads TGCGCCAGCAGTCAACCGGCTCACAGGGGTCTCTACGAGCAGTACTTC.

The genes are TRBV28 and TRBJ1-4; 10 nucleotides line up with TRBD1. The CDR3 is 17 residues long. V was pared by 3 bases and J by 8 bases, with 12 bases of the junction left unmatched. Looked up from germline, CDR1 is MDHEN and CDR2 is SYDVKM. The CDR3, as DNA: TGTGCCAGCAGTTTGTCCGGGGACAGGGGATCGGGGGAAAAACTGTTTTTT. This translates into CASSLSGDRGSGEKLFF. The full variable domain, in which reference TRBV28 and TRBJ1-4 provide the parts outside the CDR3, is DVKVTQSSRYLVKRTGEKVFLECVQDMDHENMFWYRQDPGLGLRLIYFSYDVKMKEKGDIPEGYSVSREKKERFSLILESASTNQTSMYLCASSLSGDRGSGEKLFFGSGTQLSVL.

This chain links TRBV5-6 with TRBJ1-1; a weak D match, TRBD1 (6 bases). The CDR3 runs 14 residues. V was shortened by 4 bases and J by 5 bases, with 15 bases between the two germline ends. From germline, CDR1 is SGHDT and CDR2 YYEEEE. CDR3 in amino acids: CASSRGAPGTEAFF. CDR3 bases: TGTGCCAGCAGCCGGGGGGCGCCGGGGACTGAAGCTTTCTTT.

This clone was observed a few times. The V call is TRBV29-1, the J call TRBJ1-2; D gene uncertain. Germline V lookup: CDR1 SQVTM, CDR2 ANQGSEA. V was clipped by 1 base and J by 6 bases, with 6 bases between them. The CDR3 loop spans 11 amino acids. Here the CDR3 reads CSVEVRDGYTF. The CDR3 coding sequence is TGCAGCGTTGAAGTTAGGGATGGCTACACCTTC.

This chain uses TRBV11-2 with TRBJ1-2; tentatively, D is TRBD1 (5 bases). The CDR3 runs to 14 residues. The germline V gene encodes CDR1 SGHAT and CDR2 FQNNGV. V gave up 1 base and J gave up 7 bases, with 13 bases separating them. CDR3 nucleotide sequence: TGTGCCAGCAGCTTAGTGAAGGGGTGGGGTGGCTACACCTTC. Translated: CASSLVKGWGGYTF.

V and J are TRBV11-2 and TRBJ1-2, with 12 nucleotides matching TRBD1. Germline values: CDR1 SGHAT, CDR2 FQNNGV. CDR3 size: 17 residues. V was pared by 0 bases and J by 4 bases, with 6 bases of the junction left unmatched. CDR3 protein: CASSLDQGQGAGYGYTF. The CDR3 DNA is TGTGCCAGCAGCTTAGATCAGGGACAGGGGGCTGGCTATGGCTACACCTTC.

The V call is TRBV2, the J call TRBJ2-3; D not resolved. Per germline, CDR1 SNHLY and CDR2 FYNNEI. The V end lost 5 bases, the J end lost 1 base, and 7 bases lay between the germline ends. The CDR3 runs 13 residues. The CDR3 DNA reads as TGTGCCAGCAGTTACTCAGGCACAGATACGCAGTATTTT. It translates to CASSYSGTDTQYF.

The DNA of the CDR3 is TGCGCCAGCAGCCAATTGAGCGGGAGTGGAGATGAGCAGTTCTTC. Translation gives CASSQLSGSGDEQFF. V is TRBV4-1 and J is TRBJ2-1, with 8 bases fitting TRBD2. Germline V lookup: CDR1 MGHRA, CDR2 YSYEKL. The CDR3 is 15 amino acids. Losses at the gene ends were 2 bases for V and 8 bases for J; bases not matched to a gene: 8.

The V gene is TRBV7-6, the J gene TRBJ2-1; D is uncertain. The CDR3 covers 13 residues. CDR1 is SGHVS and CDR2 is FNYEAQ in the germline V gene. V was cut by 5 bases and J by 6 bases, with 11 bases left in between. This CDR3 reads CASSPKIGNEQFF. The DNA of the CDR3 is TGTGCCAGCAGCCCAAAGATCGGCAATGAGCAGTTCTTC.

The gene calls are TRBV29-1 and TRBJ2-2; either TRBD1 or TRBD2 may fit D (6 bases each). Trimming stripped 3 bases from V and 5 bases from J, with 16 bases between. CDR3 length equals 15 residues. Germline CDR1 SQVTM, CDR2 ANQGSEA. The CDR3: CSVEGGVLRTGELFF. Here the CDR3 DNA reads TGCAGCGTTGAGGGGGGCGTTTTAAGGACCGGGGAGCTGTTTTTT.

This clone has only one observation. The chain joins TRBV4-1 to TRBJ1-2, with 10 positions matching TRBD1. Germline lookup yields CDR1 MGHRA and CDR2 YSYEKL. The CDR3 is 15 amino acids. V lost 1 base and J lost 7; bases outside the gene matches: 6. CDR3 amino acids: CASSQVSDRGTGYTF. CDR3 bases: TGCGCCAGCAGCCAAGTGTCGGACAGGGGGACTGGCTACACCTTC.

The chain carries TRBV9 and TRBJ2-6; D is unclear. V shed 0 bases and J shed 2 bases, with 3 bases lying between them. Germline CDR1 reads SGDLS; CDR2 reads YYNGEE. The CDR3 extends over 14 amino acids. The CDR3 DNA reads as TGTGCCAGCAGCGTAGGGGCTGGGGCCAACGTCCTGACTTTC. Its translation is CASSVGAGANVLTF.

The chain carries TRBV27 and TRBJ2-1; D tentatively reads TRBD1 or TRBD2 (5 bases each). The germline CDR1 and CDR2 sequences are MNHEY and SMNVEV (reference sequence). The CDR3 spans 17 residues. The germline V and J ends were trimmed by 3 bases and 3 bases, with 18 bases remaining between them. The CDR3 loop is CASSFGATGRVYNEQFF. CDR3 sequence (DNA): TGTGCCAGCAGTTTTGGGGCTACGGGAAGGGTCTACAATGAGCAGTTCTTC.

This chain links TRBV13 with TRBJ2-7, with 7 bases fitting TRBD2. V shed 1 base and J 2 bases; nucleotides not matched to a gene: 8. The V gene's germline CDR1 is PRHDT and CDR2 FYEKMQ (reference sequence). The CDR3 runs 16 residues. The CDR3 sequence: CASSLAGAGVPYEQYF. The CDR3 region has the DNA TGTGCCAGCAGCTTAGCCGGTGCGGGAGTCCCCTACGAGCAGTACTTC.